There are many counts of the clone carrying this TCR beta chain. Germline V gene data show CDR1 as SNHLY and CDR2 as FYNNEI. Trimming at V came to 3 bases and at J to 8 bases, leaving 12 bases not matched to a gene. This CDR3 has 15 amino acids. Moderate-to-severe activity, CAS ≥3, NOSPECS ≥4 and duration under 3 months were recorded for donors with ophthalmopathy. This sample was included in a study of Graves' ophthalmopathy and Graves' hyperthyroidism. The authors amplified TCR beta CDR3 regions from RNA transcripts. Investigators did first-round RT-PCR with HTBI primers, then second-round multiplex PCR. MiXCR was run by TCRdb on the multiplex PCR reads, yielding one entry per CDR3 protein. The sample holds 650,000 to 800,000 distinct CDR3 sequences, about two fifths seen once.

Sequences were obtained from peripheral blood. The rearrangement joins TRBV2 to TRBJ1-2; 7 bases are shared with TRBD1. The clonotype comes from an adult man with Graves' ophthalmopathy. The CDR3 protein is CASSERRQGVEGYTF. As DNA, the CDR3 is TGTGCCAGCAGTGAGCGGAGACAGGGTGTAGAAGGCTACACCTTC.